This is a list of T cell receptor beta chains from one sample in a study of beta chain features in type 1 diabetes. Sequenced by immunoSEQ multiplex PCR; TCRdb stores in-frame clones only, minus some. The sample consists of fewer than 350,000 clones, around 7.8% of them appearing once. What was sequenced was central memory CD4+ T cells from blood. These receptors were collected from a woman in her late teens or twenties in good health. CDR3s include the opening cysteine and the closing phenylalanine or tryptophan. D genes are given only for firm matches. Clone size is not always given. Where it is, it says once, few, many or a class for expanded clones.

J gene | V gene | clone size | D gene | CDR3 DNA | CDR3 protein
TRBJ2-5 | TRBV25-1 | - | - | TGTGCCAGCAGTGAATCCGGACGGCTAGAGACCCAGTACTTC | CASSESGRLETQYF
TRBJ2-1 | TRBV7-2 | few | - | TGTGCCAGCAGCCAAGTTGAGGGAGGTGACTTCTCCCATGAGCAGTTCTTC | CASSQVEGGDFSHEQFF
TRBJ2-5 | TRBV5-4 | - | - | TGTGCCAGCAGCTTGGCTGGGTCGGGGGCGGAGACCCAGTACTTC | CASSLAGSGAETQYF
TRBJ1-6 | TRBV18 | - | - | TGTGCCAGCTCGCCCGACAGCCACGGTGGATATTCACCCCTCCACTTT | CASSPDSHGGYSPLHF
TRBJ2-1 | TRBV5-1 | - | TRBD1 | TGCGCCAGCAGCTCTCTACCCGGGACAGGGGGCGGTGAGCAGTTCTTC | CASSSLPGTGGGEQFF
TRBJ1-6 | TRBV7-8 | - | - | TGTGCCAGCAGCTTAGCGGGCTTTGGAGGGGCAAATTCACCCCTCCACTTT | CASSLAGFGGANSPLHF
TRBJ2-1 | TRBV7-3 | many | - | TGTGCCAGCAGCTTAACTCGGCCGGATGAGCAGTTCTTC | CASSLTRPDEQFF
TRBJ1-4 | TRBV5-1 | many | TRBD1 | TGCGCCAGCAGCAGAACAGGGGAGGGTGAAAAACTGTTTTTT | CASSRTGEGEKLFF
TRBJ2-5 | TRBV4-3 | few | - | TGCGCCAGCAGCCACCTTCCTAACCAAGAGACCCAGTACTTC | CASSHLPNQETQYF
TRBJ1-1 | TRBV7-3 | - | - | TGTGCCAGCAGCCCATCCAGCAGGATCCGGGAAGCTTTCTTT | CASSPSSRIREAFF
TRBJ2-3 | TRBV11-2 | - | - | TGTGCCAGCAGCTTAGGGGCTGGGACTAGGGGGCAAGATACGCAGTATTTT | CASSLGAGTRGQDTQYF
TRBJ1-2 | TRBV9 | - | - | TGTGCCAGCAGCGTAGGGCCTTTCGGGACCAACTATGGCTACACCTTC | CASSVGPFGTNYGYTF
TRBJ2-3 | TRBV27 | - | - | TGTGCCAGCAAGTTAACGACCACAGATACGCAGTATTTT | CASKLTTTDTQYF
TRBJ2-2 | TRBV12-5 | - | - | TGTGCTAGTGGTTTGGTACTGCTGGGGTACACCGGGGAGCTGTTTTTT | CASGLVLLGYTGELFF
TRBJ2-1 | TRBV7-6 | - | TRBD2 | TGTGCCAGCAGCTTAAGGCTAGCGGGCCAACCTGAGCAGTTCTTC | CASSLRLAGQPEQFF
TRBJ2-5 | TRBV5-1 | few | - | TGCGCCAGCAGCTTGGGACCTACGGGAGTGCCGGGGGAGACCCAGTACTTC | CASSLGPTGVPGETQYF
TRBJ2-5 | TRBV7-2 | many | - | TGTGCCAGCAGCTTTAATCGAGAGACCCAGTACTTC | CASSFNRETQYF
TRBJ2-1 | TRBV28 | few | - | TGTGCCAGCAGTTTACTCGACGGGCGGAGGGAGCAGTTCTTC | CASSLLDGRREQFF
TRBJ2-3 | TRBV29-1 | few | - | TGCAGCGTCCCAGGCGCAGGATATAGCACAGATACGCAGTATTTT | CSVPGAGYSTDTQYF
TRBJ2-7 | TRBV19 | few | - | TGTGCCAGTACACCCCAGGCAGCCACCCATCCCTACGAGCAGTACTTC | CASTPQAATHPYEQYF
TRBJ2-1 | TRBV30 | few | TRBD2 | TGTGCCTGGCTTTCTACGACTAGCGGGAGGGCCTACAGCTCCTACAATGAGCAGTTCTTC | CAWLSTTSGRAYSSYNEQFF
TRBJ2-2 | TRBV27 | - | TRBD1 | TGTGCCAGCATCCCTCTGGGACAGTGGAACACCGGGGAGCTGTTTTTT | CASIPLGQWNTGELFF
TRBJ1-2 | TRBV7-8 | - | TRBD1 | TGTGCCAGCAGCTTAGGGACAGGGGGATATGGCTACACCTTC | CASSLGTGGYGYTF
TRBJ2-5 | TRBV2 | - | - | TGTGCCAGCGGGGGCTGGACGCAAGAGACCCAGTACTTC | CASGGWTQETQYF
TRBJ2-5 | TRBV25-1 | few | TRBD2 | TGTGCCAGCAGTGATATAGACGGCGGGAGACGAGAGACCCAGTACTTC | CASSDIDGGRRETQYF
TRBJ2-1 | TRBV7-9 | - | - | TGTGCCAGCAGCTCGGGGCTGAGCTCCTACAATGAGCAGTTCTTC | CASSSGLSSYNEQFF
TRBJ2-5 | TRBV7-2 | - | - | TGTGCCAGCAGCCCCGACGTGTCGGAGACCCAGTACTTC | CASSPDVSETQYF
TRBJ1-1 | TRBV18 | - | - | TGTGCCAGCTCGTCAGACAGGAGCACTGAAGCTTTCTTT | CASSSDRSTEAFF
TRBJ2-6 | TRBV5-1 | few | - | TGCGCCAGCAGCTTGAGATCGGGTACGACCTCTGGGGCCAACGTCCTGACTTTC | CASSLRSGTTSGANVLTF
TRBJ2-7 | TRBV5-5 | - | - | TGTGCCAGCAGCCAAGACAGTTCCCTACGAGCAGTACAGTACTTC | CASSQDSSLRAVQYF
TRBJ2-1 | TRBV6-5 | - | - | TGTGCCAGCAGGTCGGTAGCGGTCGACAATGAGCAGTTCTTC | CASRSVAVDNEQFF
TRBJ2-7 | TRBV4-1 | few | TRBD2 | TGCGCCAGCAGCCAGACTAGCGGGAGGATCTACGAGCAGTACTTC | CASSQTSGRIYEQYF
TRBJ2-1 | TRBV11-2 | few | - | TGTGCCAGCAGCCCAGGCAGGGTCAATGAGCAGTTCTTC | CASSPGRVNEQFF
TRBJ1-6 | TRBV25-1 | - | TRBD1 | TGTGCCAGCAGTGTGACAGGGGATTATAATTCACCCCTCCACTTT | CASSVTGDYNSPLHF
TRBJ2-1 | TRBV7-2 | many | - | TGTGCCAGCGGGAGCTCCTACAATGAGCAGTTCTTC | CASGSSYNEQFF
TRBJ1-1 | TRBV2 | - | TRBD1 | TGTGCCAGCAGTGAAGACGGGACAGGGAGCGCTGAAGCTTTCTTT | CASSEDGTGSAEAFF
TRBJ1-5 | TRBV11-3 | many | TRBD1 | TGTGCCAGCAGCGCCTCCGGGACAGAGAATCAGCCCCAGCATTTT | CASSASGTENQPQHF
TRBJ1-6 | TRBV15 | few | - | TGTGCCACCAGCAGAGATACCCCAGGGGCGAGAGATAATTCACCCCTCCACTTT | CATSRDTPGARDNSPLHF
TRBJ1-2 | TRBV2 | many | - | TGTGCCAGCAGTGAAGACACAGGGAATAACTATGGCTACACCTTC | CASSEDTGNNYGYTF
TRBJ2-7 | TRBV5-4 | - | TRBD2 | TGTGCCAGCAGCTTGGGGCTAGCGGATTCCTACGAGCAGTACTTC | CASSLGLADSYEQYF
TRBJ2-1 | TRBV9 | - | - | TGTGCCAGCAGCGTGGTGGGAGATGCGTACAATGAGCAGTTCTTC | CASSVVGDAYNEQFF
TRBJ1-2 | TRBV27 | - | - | TGTGCCAGCGGGGCCAGACTATATGGCTACACCTTC | CASGARLYGYTF
TRBJ1-2 | TRBV7-2 | - | TRBD1 | TGTGCCAGCAGCTTAGACTACAGGGGATCTGGCTACACCTTC | CASSLDYRGSGYTF
TRBJ2-7 | TRBV11-1 | few | TRBD2 | TGTGCCGGGGGCGGGAGGGCCTCCTACGAGCAGTACTTC | CAGGGRASYEQYF
TRBJ2-3 | TRBV2 | - | - | TGTGCCAGCAGTGGGGCTCGGGCAGATACGCAGTATTTT | CASSGARADTQYF
TRBJ1-1 | TRBV6-5 | - | TRBD1 | TGTGCCAGCAGTTACGGGACAGTGAACACTGAAGCTTTCTTT | CASSYGTVNTEAFF
TRBJ1-6 | TRBV25-1 | - | - | TGTGCCAGCAGTGCCCACGACAGCTCCTATAATTCACCCCTCCACTTT | CASSAHDSSYNSPLHF
TRBJ1-2 | TRBV6-1 | - | - | TGTGCCAGCAGTGAGGGGGCGTCTCGCCTAAGTAACTATGGCTACACCTTC | CASSEGASRLSNYGYTF
TRBJ1-2 | TRBV18 | once | - | TGTGCCAGCTCACCCGGACAGAAGGATGGCTACACCTTC | CASSPGQKDGYTF
TRBJ2-7 | TRBV30 | - | TRBD1 | TGTGCCTGGAAGGTCCCCAGTCGTCCGGGACAGGGTCACGAGCAGTACTTC | CAWKVPSRPGQGHEQYF
TRBJ1-1 | TRBV7-2 | few | TRBD1 | TGTGCCAGCAGCGTCCAGGGGGCAGGAGCTTTCTTT | CASSVQGAGAFF
TRBJ2-1 | TRBV28 | few | TRBD2 | TGTGCCAGCAGGGGACTAGCGGGGGGGTCCTACAATGAGCAGTTCTTC | CASRGLAGGSYNEQFF
TRBJ2-3 | TRBV7-3 | few | - | TGTGCCAGCAGTTCCCGCGGGCGCGGGAGCACAGATACGCAGTATTTT | CASSSRGRGSTDTQYF